The 17 T cell receptor beta chains reported below all come from one sample, sequenced in a study of shared clonotypes between healthy human individuals (dated by TCRdb to between 2020 and 2021). Receptor amplification or capture employed the immunoSEQ multiplex PCR assay. The table comes from immuneACCESS by way of TCRdb, which keeps in-frame sequences with V and J called. Part of the clones is missing from these tables; in studies checked, under half for an unresolved V gene and the rest for unknown reasons. The sample includes 1,100,000 or so clones, with approximately 80% observed a single time. The biggest ten clones account for about 0.52% of the sample. Sequencing input: memory CD4+ T cells from PBMCs. Per the publication, the cell subset or site label means: CD45RA-negative fraction. These receptors all stem from a man aged 18 to 30 in good health. Some clones in this sample may be carry-over from other donors' samples.

The chain carries TRBV10-1 and TRBJ1-1; D might be TRBD1 (5 bases). CDR3 length: 14 residues. Trimming removed 1 base at V and 3 bases at J, with 9 bases between. The germline gives CDR1 WNHNN, CDR2 SYGVQD (reference sequence). DNA for the CDR3: TGCGCCAGCAGTGAGTTCAGGGAGGACACTGAAGCTTTCTTT. This gives the protein CASSEFREDTEAFF.

The CDR3 is CAISERPGTHYEQYF. DNA of the CDR3: TGTGCCATCAGTGAAAGACCGGGAACACACTACGAGCAGTACTTC. The V call is TRBV10-3, the J call TRBJ2-7, with a possible D match to TRBD2 (5 bases). Germline values: CDR1 ENHRY, CDR2 SYGVKD. The CDR3 has 15 amino acids. V lost 3 bases to trimming and J lost 3 bases, with 15 bases between them.

The chain combines TRBV7-9 with TRBJ2-1, with 8 bases lining up with TRBD1. Losses at the gene ends were 6 bases for V and 4 bases for J; bases not matched to a gene: 20. The length of the CDR3 is 19 residues. CDR1 and CDR2 from the germline V gene are SEHNR and FQNEAQ (reference sequence). DNA of the CDR3: TGTGCCAGCAGAAGAGGACAGGGTACTCTCATATCCCTTTACAATGAGCAGTTCTTC. It specifies CASRRGQGTLISLYNEQFF. Looking up the rest from reference TRBV7-9 and TRBJ2-1 gives the full variable domain: DTGVSQNPRHKITKRGQNVTFRCDPISEHNRLYWYRQTLGQGPEFLTYFQNEAQLEKSRLLSDRFSAERPKGSFSTLEIQRTEQGDSAMYLCASRRGQGTLISLYNEQFFGPGTRLTVL.

The chain links TRBV2 to TRBJ2-5, with TRBD2 as a possible D gene (5 bases). From germline, CDR1 is SNHLY and CDR2 FYNNEI. The CDR3 is made up of 13 amino acids. V lost 5 bases and J lost 5, with 12 bases in between. This chain's CDR3 is CASSIEGLETQYF. In nucleotides, the CDR3 is TGTGCCAGCAGTATAGAGGGATTGGAGACCCAGTACTTC.

This rearrangement joins TRBV18 to TRBJ1-2; D is uncertain. The length of the CDR3 is 13 residues. Germline V gene sequence: CDR1 KGHSH, CDR2 LQKENI. V lost 2 bases and J 4 bases, leaving 8 bases between the germline ends. CDR3 sequence reads: CASSPEEAYGYTF. The CDR3 region has the DNA TGTGCCAGCTCACCAGAGGAGGCCTATGGCTACACCTTC.

The J gene is TRBJ1-2, the V gene TRBV5-1, with D possibly being TRBD1 (5 bases). The length of the CDR3 is 13 residues. Germline lookup yields CDR1 SGHRS and CDR2 YFSETQ. V was pared by 5 bases and J by 4 bases, with 12 bases between. The CDR3 here is CASSLTVSYGYTF. In DNA, the CDR3 is TGCGCCAGCAGTTTGACAGTGAGCTATGGCTACACCTTC.

This rearrangement joins TRBV5-4 to TRBJ2-7; tentative D call: TRBD2 (6 bases). This CDR3 spans 18 amino acids. From germline, CDR1 is SGHNT and CDR2 YYREEE (reference sequence). V gave up 0 bases and J gave up 5 bases, with 24 bases separating them. For the CDR3, the DNA is TGTGCCAGCAGCTTGGTAGAGTGGGCGAGCGGGTTCGGGGACGAGCAGTACTTC. Encoded protein: CASSLVEWASGFGDEQYF.

This chain joins TRBV7-8 and TRBJ2-5; the D call may be TRBD1 or TRBD2 (6 bases each). V was cut by 1 base and J by 5 bases, with 11 bases left in between. There are 14 residues in the CDR3. The V gene's germline CDR1 is SGHVS and CDR2 FQNEAQ. CDR3 in DNA: TGTGCCAGCAGCTTAGATGGGGGGCGGGAGACCCAGTACTTC. It specifies CASSLDGGRETQYF.

About this clone itself: Other DNA sequences in this sample translate to the same CDR3. The chain has TRBV28 and TRBJ2-1; 8 bases are shared with TRBD2. Germline V gives CDR1 MDHEN, CDR2 SYDVKM. The J segment lost 2 bases and the V segment lost 2 bases, leaving 2 bases of the junction unmatched. The CDR3 is 15 residues long. The CDR3 DNA sequence: TGTGCCAGCAGTTTAGCGGGGGGTACCTACAATGAGCAGTTCTTC. Translation gives CASSLAGGTYNEQFF.

The chain has TRBV2 and TRBJ2-5, with D maybe TRBD2 (5 bases). V shed 7 bases and J shed 5 bases, with 11 bases lying between them. CDR3 length: 12 amino acids. The germline V gene has CDR1 SNHLY and CDR2 FYNNEI. The CDR3 DNA is TGTGCCAGCACAACAGAGGGTGAGACCCAGTACTTC. It encodes CASTTEGETQYF.

Note on this clone: At the DNA level, this CDR3 is encoded by other sequences in the same sample as well. The V call is TRBV18, the J call TRBJ1-3; D ambiguous. The CDR3 loop spans 14 amino acids. The germline gives CDR1 KGHSH, CDR2 LQKENI. The V end lost 3 bases, the J end lost 1 base, and 7 bases lay between the germline ends. CDR3 amino acids: CASSPWGSGNTIYF. CDR3 sequence (DNA): TGTGCCAGCTCACCCTGGGGATCTGGAAACACCATATATTTT.

Only a few counts were recorded for this clone. This chain uses TRBV29-1 with TRBJ1-2, with 9 bases lining up with TRBD1. Unmatched junction bases numbered 8, after V lost 7 bases and J lost 2 bases. Per the germline V gene, CDR1 is SQVTM and CDR2 is ANQGSEA. This CDR3 is 14 amino acids long. CDR3 bases: TGCAGCGCCGGGAGGACAGGGGTCAACTATGGCTACACCTTC. Amino acid sequence: CSAGRTGVNYGYTF.

The chain links TRBV5-1 to TRBJ2-5; TRBD1 might be the D (6 bases). Trimming removed 1 base from V and 4 bases from J, with 8 bases in between. Germline loops: CDR1 SGHRS, CDR2 YFSETQ. The CDR3 has 13 amino acids. Here the CDR3 DNA reads TGCGCCAGCAGCTTGACAGGGATAGAGACCCAGTACTTC. Protein: CASSLTGIETQYF.

J is TRBJ2-1 and V is TRBV25-1; 8 nucleotides agree with TRBD1. The trim removed 3 bases at V and 8 bases at J, leaving 9 bases unmatched. Germline CDR1 MGHDK, CDR2 SYGVNS. CDR3 size: 15 residues. The DNA of the CDR3 is TGTGCCAGCAGTGATGTGACAGGGGTTGGTCATGAGCAGTTCTTC. Translation: CASSDVTGVGHEQFF.

V usage is TRBV7-9 and J usage is TRBJ2-6; unclear D gene. The germline gives CDR1 SEHNR, CDR2 FQNEAQ (reference sequence). The length of the CDR3 is 13 residues. Trimming shortened V by 4 bases and J by 4 bases, and 5 bases separated the two germline ends. CDR3 coding DNA: TGTGCCAGCAGCTCGACAGGGGCCAACGTCCTGACTTTC. This sequence encodes CASSSTGANVLTF. Looking up the rest from reference TRBV7-9 and TRBJ2-6 gives the full variable domain: DTGVSQNPRHKITKRGQNVTFRCDPISEHNRLYWYRQTLGQGPEFLTYFQNEAQLEKSRLLSDRFSAERPKGSFSTLEIQRTEQGDSAMYLCASSSTGANVLTFGAGSRLTVL.

V and J are TRBV6-1 and TRBJ1-1; possibly TRBD1 for D (6 bases). CDR3 length equals 15 residues. Germline CDR1 reads MNHNS; CDR2 reads SASEGT. The ends were cut back, 7 bases at V and 6 bases at J, with 21 bases in the middle. The CDR3: CASTRSIEGGPEAFF. The CDR3 DNA reads as TGTGCCAGCACCCGAAGTATCGAGGGGGGCCCTGAAGCTTTCTTT.

The chain employs TRBV29-1 and TRBJ2-1; D not resolved. Trimming cost V 4 bases and J 1 base, with 11 bases left between them. This CDR3 contains 14 residues. Looked up from germline, CDR1 is SQVTM and CDR2 is ANQGSEA. The CDR3 protein is CSVASWGSYNEQFF. CDR3 in DNA: TGCAGCGTTGCCAGTTGGGGTTCCTACAATGAGCAGTTCTTC.